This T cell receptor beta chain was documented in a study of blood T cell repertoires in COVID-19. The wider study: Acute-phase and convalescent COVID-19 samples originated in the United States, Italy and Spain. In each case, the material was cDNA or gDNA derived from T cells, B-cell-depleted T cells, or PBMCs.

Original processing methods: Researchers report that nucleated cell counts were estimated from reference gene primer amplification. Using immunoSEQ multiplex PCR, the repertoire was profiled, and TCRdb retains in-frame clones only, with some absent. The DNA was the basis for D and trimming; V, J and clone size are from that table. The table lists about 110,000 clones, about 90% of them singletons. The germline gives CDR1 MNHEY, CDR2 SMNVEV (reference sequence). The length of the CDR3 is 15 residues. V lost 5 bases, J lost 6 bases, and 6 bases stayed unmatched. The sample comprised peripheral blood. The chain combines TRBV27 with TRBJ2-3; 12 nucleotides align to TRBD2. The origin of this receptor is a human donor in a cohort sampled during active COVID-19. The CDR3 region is CASSRLAGERDTQYF. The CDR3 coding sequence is TGTGCCAGCAGTCGACTAGCGGGGGAACGGGATACGCAGTATTTT.